A single sample is the source of the 21 T cell receptor beta chains below, sequenced in a study of cytomegalovirus exposure and HLA in healthy donors. The primer mix had 60 Vbeta and 13 Jbeta primers. The method was immunoSEQ multiplex PCR; TCRdb's version includes in-frame clones alone and lacks a portion of them. The sample has approximately 260,000 clones, 80% to 90% seen once. Specimen: PBMCs. These receptors were taken from a middle-aged woman in good health and CMV-seropositive.

A word on this clone: This same CDR3 is encoded by further DNA sequences in the sample. The V gene is TRBV19, the J gene TRBJ2-1; no clear D gene. Germline V lookup: CDR1 LNHDA, CDR2 SQIVND (reference sequence). The CDR3 is 14 residues long. V gave up 0 bases and J gave up 1 base, with 4 bases separating them. CDR3 residues: CASSIDSSYNEQFF. In nucleotides, the CDR3 is TGTGCCAGTAGTATAGACAGTTCCTACAATGAGCAGTTCTTC.

The chain has TRBV4-3 and TRBJ1-3; the D gene is possibly TRBD1 (5 bases). The germline CDR1 and CDR2 sequences are LGHNA and YSLEER. The CDR3 runs to 15 residues. V shed 1 base and J shed 9 bases, with 16 bases lying between them. The CDR3 loop reads CASSQGRGSFSTIYF. CDR3 nucleotides: TGCGCCAGCAGCCAAGGGAGGGGCTCTTTTTCCACCATATATTTT.

The V call is TRBV29-1, the J call TRBJ2-3, with D tentatively TRBD2 (5 bases). V was clipped by 5 bases and J by 5 bases, with 11 bases between them. The V gene's germline CDR1 is SQVTM and CDR2 ANQGSEA. The CDR3 has 12 residues. The CDR3 bases are TGCAGCGTTCAGCTCGCGGGAGATACGCAGTATTTT. This sequence encodes CSVQLAGDTQYF.

The V and J genes are TRBV28 and TRBJ1-1; 8 bases line up with TRBD1. V trimming: 4 bases; J trimming: 3 bases; junction bases outside the gene matches: 7. The CDR3 runs 15 residues. CDR1 is MDHEN and CDR2 is SYDVKM in the germline V gene. CDR3 region: CASSSRTGQHTEAFF. The DNA for the CDR3 is TGTGCCAGCAGTTCCCGGACAGGGCAACACACTGAAGCTTTCTTT.

This chain connects TRBV30 to TRBJ2-7; 7 nucleotides align to TRBD1. CDR1 and CDR2 (germline): GTSNPN, SVGIG (reference sequence). This CDR3 is 12 amino acids long. Unmatched junction bases numbered 4, after V lost 2 bases and J lost 6 bases. The CDR3 protein is CAWSQGVGEQYF. CDR3 nucleotide sequence: TGTGCCTGGAGTCAGGGGGTCGGCGAGCAGTACTTC. Filled out from reference TRBV30 and TRBJ2-7, the complete variable domain reads SQTIHQWPATLVQPVGSPLSLECTVEGTSNPNLYWYRQAAGRGLQLLFYSVGIGQISSEVPQNLSASRPQDRQFILSSKKLLLSDSGFYLCAWSQGVGEQYFGPGTRLTVT.

This chain joins TRBV28 and TRBJ1-2; the D gene is possibly TRBD1 (6 bases). The ends were cut back, 8 bases at V and 4 bases at J, with 14 bases in the middle. The CDR3 length is 13 residues. From germline, CDR1 is MDHEN and CDR2 SYDVKM. CDR3 amino acids: CASDTGGRYGYTF. CDR3 DNA: TGTGCCAGCGACACGGGGGGGCGCTATGGCTACACCTTC.

The V call is TRBV30, the J call TRBJ2-1, with D perhaps matching TRBD1 (5 bases). The ends were cut back, 1 base at V and 7 bases at J, with 14 bases in the middle. The CDR3 covers 14 residues. Germline V gives CDR1 GTSNPN, CDR2 SVGIG (reference sequence). CDR3 region: CAWSAHTQGNEQFF. CDR3 nucleotides: TGTGCCTGGAGTGCGCATACCCAGGGAAATGAGCAGTTCTTC.

The chain has TRBV30 and TRBJ2-3, with a weak D call TRBD2 (6 bases). This CDR3 region has 13 residues. The germline V gene encodes CDR1 GTSNPN and CDR2 SVGIG (reference sequence). Deletions cut 7 bases from V and 1 base from J, with 12 bases between. CDR3 coding DNA: TGTGCCTCCGCTGGCGGGGGCACAGATACGCAGTATTTT. Its translation is CASAGGGTDTQYF.

The chain joins TRBV7-6 to TRBJ2-1, with 7 bases lining up with TRBD1. CDR3 size: 17 residues. Germline assignment: CDR1 SGHVS and CDR2 FNYEAQ. V was clipped by 0 bases and J by 2 bases; unmatched bases: 7. The CDR3 DNA follows: TGTGCCAGCAGCTTAGCCCGGGACAGATTGGCCTACAATGAGCAGTTCTTC. Its protein is CASSLARDRLAYNEQFF.

The chain combines TRBV9 with TRBJ2-1; 11 bases line up with TRBD2. J gave up 7 bases and V 0 bases, and 12 bases lay outside the gene matches. Germline lookup yields CDR1 SGDLS and CDR2 YYNGEE. The CDR3 is made up of 18 amino acids. The DNA of the CDR3 is TGTGCCAGCAGCGTAGGGCAGGCCGGGACTAGCGGACTTAATGAGCAGTTCTTC. Its protein product is CASSVGQAGTSGLNEQFF.

The rearrangement joins TRBV9 to TRBJ2-1, with D maybe TRBD2 (6 bases). V was clipped by 3 bases and J by 3 bases, with 10 bases between them. Germline-derived CDR1 and CDR2 are SGDLS and YYNGEE. The CDR3 totals 14 residues. In DNA, the CDR3 is TGTGCCAGCAGCGGCCGGGACTTCTACAATGAGCAGTTCTTC. Its translation is CASSGRDFYNEQFF.

V and J are TRBV27 and TRBJ1-5, with 7 bases identical to TRBD1. The V and J ends lost 5 bases and 4 bases, in that order; junction bases with no gene match: 5. The CDR3 is 14 residues long. Germline lookup yields CDR1 MNHEY and CDR2 SMNVEV (reference sequence). Written as DNA, the CDR3 is TGTGCCAGCAGTATAAGACAGGGAAATCAGCCCCAGCATTTT. Its translation: CASSIRQGNQPQHF.

The chain recombines TRBV9 with TRBJ2-6, with D perhaps TRBD2 (5 bases). V was cut by 0 bases and J by 0 bases, with 13 bases left in between. The CDR3 extends over 18 amino acids. Germline assignment: CDR1 SGDLS and CDR2 YYNGEE. The CDR3 nucleotides are TGTGCCAGCAGCGTAGATCCGGGGATAAGCTCTGGGGCCAACGTCCTGACTTTC. It codes for CASSVDPGISSGANVLTF.

J is TRBJ1-2 and V is TRBV4-3; D may be TRBD1 (5 bases). In germline, CDR1 is LGHNA, CDR2 YSLEER. V dropped 0 bases and J dropped 3 bases, with 14 bases sitting between them. This CDR3 is built from 16 residues. DNA for the CDR3: TGCGCCAGCAGCCAAGATCGTGGCAGGGCATACTATGGCTACACCTTC. This translates into CASSQDRGRAYYGYTF.

V and J are TRBV9 and TRBJ1-1, with D possibly TRBD1 on 6 matching bases. The CDR3 totals 16 residues. V lost 0 bases, J lost 0 bases, and 12 bases lay in between. In germline, CDR1 is SGDLS, CDR2 YYNGEE. In nucleotides, the CDR3 is TGTGCCAGCAGCGTAGGGCAGGGGCTAATGAACACTGAAGCTTTCTTT. Its translation is CASSVGQGLMNTEAFF.

CDR3 DNA sequence: TGTGCCACCGTTGACAGGGTTAGCAATCAGCCCCAGCATTTT. Residues: CATVDRVSNQPQHF. The rearrangement links TRBV6-6 to TRBJ1-5; 7 nucleotides line up with TRBD1. The length of the CDR3 is 14 residues. The germline V gene encodes CDR1 MNHNY and CDR2 SVGAGI (reference sequence). V was pared by 10 bases and J by 0 bases, with 6 bases of the junction left unmatched.

The rearrangement uses TRBV5-1 and TRBJ2-1; D gene ambiguous. V was shortened by 4 bases and J by 0 bases, with 20 bases between the two germline ends. Germline CDR1 and CDR2: SGHRS and YFSETQ. The CDR3 is made up of 18 amino acids. For the CDR3, the DNA is TGCGCCAGCAGCCCCCTTGGTACAGCCTATAGCTCCTACAATGAGCAGTTCTTC. Amino acid sequence: CASSPLGTAYSSYNEQFF.

The J gene is TRBJ1-6, the V gene TRBV25-1; the D is unclear. V shed 8 bases and J shed 7 bases, with 15 bases lying between them. This CDR3 spans 14 amino acids. The germline gives CDR1 MGHDK, CDR2 SYGVNS. CDR3: CASVGGLRNSPLHF. CDR3 bases: TGTGCCAGCGTTGGAGGACTTAGGAATTCACCCCTCCACTTT.

V and J are TRBV5-1 and TRBJ2-3; no definite D call. V was pared by 0 bases and J by 0 bases, with 8 bases between. Germline CDR1 reads SGHRS; CDR2 reads YFSETQ. This CDR3 is built from 15 residues. The CDR3 spells CASSLVVYSTDTQYF. The CDR3 DNA reads TGCGCCAGCAGCTTGGTCGTGTATAGCACAGATACGCAGTATTTT.

The chain uses TRBV28 and TRBJ1-1, with TRBD1 as a possible D gene (5 bases). V gave up 2 bases and J gave up 4 bases, with 11 bases separating them. There are 14 residues in the CDR3. CDR1 and CDR2 from the germline V gene are MDHEN and SYDVKM. The CDR3: CASSLNQGITEAFF. CDR3 DNA sequence: TGTGCCAGCAGTTTAAATCAGGGAATCACTGAAGCTTTCTTT.

This clone was counted once. The rearrangement joins TRBV6-5 to TRBJ1-4, with 10 bases fitting TRBD1. The CDR3 covers 15 residues. J was trimmed by 8 bases and V by 6 bases; bases with no gene match: 9. Per germline, CDR1 MNHEY and CDR2 SVGAGI. CDR3 nucleotide sequence: TGTGCCAGCAGCCCAGACAGGGGGCGAGGGGAAAAACTGTTTTTT. Its protein product is CASSPDRGRGEKLFF.